This T cell receptor (beta chain) was observed in a study of T cells in women clearing cervical HPV infection. Overall study: Cases' blood sampling followed lesion detection by median approximately 150 days (90 to 200).

V lost 2 bases, J lost 4 bases, and 7 bases stayed unmatched. Germline loops: CDR1 KGHSH, CDR2 LQKENI. There are 16 residues in the CDR3. Profiled with immunoSEQ multiplex PCR; TCRdb holds only in-frame clones, not every one. The sample table sets out about 41,000 clones. Whole-study findings and limits: Repertoire richness, not evenness, was significantly elevated in CIN3+ cases versus controls. TRBV6-7 relative abundance averaged roughly 0.1% in cases and approximately 0.15% in controls. A classifier using richness and V gene abundances reached an AUC of approximately 0.79.

To note about this clone: The target antigen is unknown. The CDR3 is cut off 3 residues early in the read; its end comes from the germline J gene.

The TCR originated in a woman between 18 and 70 years old with a cervical HPV16 infection that either progressed to CIN3+ or cleared (not recorded which). This chain links TRBV18 with TRBJ2-3, with 9 nucleotides matching TRBD1. The material sequenced was blood buffy coat. The DNA read from the CDR3 is TGTGCCAGCTCACCAACCCCGGGACAGGGCCCAGATACG. It yields the protein CASSPTPGQGPDT. The entire CDR3 is CASSPTPGQGPDTQYF.